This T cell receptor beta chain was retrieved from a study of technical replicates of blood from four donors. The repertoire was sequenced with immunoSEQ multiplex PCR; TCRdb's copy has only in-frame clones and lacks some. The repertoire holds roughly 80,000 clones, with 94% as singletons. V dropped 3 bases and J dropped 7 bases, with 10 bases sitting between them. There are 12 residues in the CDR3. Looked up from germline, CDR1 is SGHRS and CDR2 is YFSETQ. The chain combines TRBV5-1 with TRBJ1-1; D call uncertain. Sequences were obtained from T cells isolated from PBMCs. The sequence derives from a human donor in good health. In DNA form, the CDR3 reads TGCGCCAGCAGCTATGGATCTAGTGAAGCTTTCTTT. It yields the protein CASSYGSSEAFF.